The clone carrying this T cell receptor (beta chain) was counted many times. What it recognizes is unknown. The data derive from a study of T-cell memory formation after mild COVID-19. Study conclusions and caveats: CD4+ contracting clones lay mainly in CM and EM, CD8+ ones in EMRA. Clones shrinking from day 15 to 85 showed even CD4/CD8 mixes; later expanders tilted CD4+.

TCRdb re-derived calls from the 5' RACE reads in MiXCR, one entry per CDR3 protein. The sample consists of about 340,000 distinct CDR3 sequences, 13% of them appearing once. This CDR3 comprises 16 residues. Trimming stripped 4 bases from V and 3 bases from J, with 16 bases between. Germline CDR1 and CDR2: MNHEY and SMNVEV (reference sequence). Sequencing input: PBMCs or a T cell subset sorted from them (not recorded which). The origin of this receptor is a man aged 18 to 30 who had mild COVID-19 (a few samples of this study predate the infection). Cell type and time point are not known. The rearrangement joins TRBV27 to TRBJ1-5; D perhaps matches TRBD1 (6 bases). CDR3 sequence reads: CASSSPRGESNQPQHF. The CDR3 nucleotides read TGTGCCAGCAGTTCCCCGAGGGGGGAGTCCAATCAGCCCCAGCATTTT.